This T cell receptor beta chain was captured by sequencing in a study of T cells in localized non-small cell lung cancer. Study-level findings and limits: There were a median 57 of the top 100 tumor clones appearing in adjacent lung. Highest T cell clonality was seen in uninvolved adjacent lung, surpassing that measured in tumor. Blood T cell density predicted longer survival; adjacent-lung clonality, shorter.

As for this clone: The antigen is not known.

Clones were read by immunoSEQ multiplex PCR, and TCRdb kept only the in-frame ones, dropping some. The profile shows about 28,000 clones, about 87% of them singletons. The specimen was peripheral blood, collected before any cancer treatment. This TCR was recovered from a male donor at least 60 years old with stage I lung adenocarcinoma.

CDR3 protein: CASSFERETQYF. In DNA, the CDR3 is TGTGCCAGCAGCTTTGAAAGGGAGACCCAGTACTTC. The V and J genes are TRBV7-2 and TRBJ2-5, with D unclear. The V gene lost 3 bases and the J gene lost 5 bases, with 7 bases spanning the gap. The CDR3 extends over 12 amino acids. Germline CDR1 is SGHTA and CDR2 is FQGNSA.